This TCR beta chain originates from a study of CD8+ T cells in alopecia areata. About the study: Oral tofacitinib (5 to 10 mg twice daily) was administered to treated patients. The percentage of affected scalp area served as the score of severity for treated patients.

Following RNA extraction, reverse transcription yielded cDNA that acted as the sequencing template. Clones were read by immunoSEQ multiplex PCR, and TCRdb kept only the in-frame ones, dropping some. The data hold around 200,000 clones, with around 60% observed a single time. Stated treatment: oral pan-JAK inhibitor, 5-10 mg twice daily. Overall study results and limits: Normal-skin resident alphabeta T cells also appear among scalp sample sequences. Given one nonresponder, whether baseline CD8+ expansion relates to response remains uncertain.

Points on this clone: Its antigen is not known.

The germline gives CDR1 GTSNPN, CDR2 SVGIG (reference sequence). This CDR3 region has 14 residues. V was trimmed by 4 bases and J by 0 bases, leaving 11 bases between them. The rearrangement joins TRBV30 to TRBJ2-3; TRBD1 might be the D (6 bases). The sample here was CD8+ T cells sorted from blood, taken at week 24, from a patient treated with tofacitinib. The sequence was obtained from a human donor with alopecia areata. In DNA, the CDR3 is TGTGCCTGGAACCGGGACACTAGCACAGATACGCAGTATTTT. Translating it yields CAWNRDTSTDTQYF. Full variable domain (outside the CDR3, taken from reference TRBV30 and TRBJ2-3): SQTIHQWPATLVQPVGSPLSLECTVEGTSNPNLYWYRQAAGRGLQLLFYSVGIGQISSEVPQNLSASRPQDRQFILSSKKLLLSDSGFYLCAWNRDTSTDTQYFGPGTRLTVL.